This TCR beta chain was retrieved from a study of regulatory and conventional T cells in RAG deficiency. TCRdb's table, derived via immunoSEQ multiplex PCR, lists solely in-frame clones and lacks some. The sample holds fewer than 10,000 clones, more than 70% seen once. The study, taken as a whole, reports: Shorter CDR3s in all patient subsets; >85% Treg-Tconv overlap in Omenn.

Regulatory T cells were sorted from blood as CD4+ CD25-high CD127-low cells. Germline values: CDR1 SGDLS, CDR2 YYNGEE. The CDR3 consists of 14 residues. The V gene lost 2 bases and the J gene lost 5 bases, with 8 bases spanning the gap. Comment on this clone: No antigen is known for it.

Another study also made use of these data, one on regulatory T cells. As that report states: The primer mix had 52 TRBV and 13 TRBJ primers.

The chain links TRBV9 to TRBJ1-6; no clear D. Sequencing was performed on Tregs sorted from blood. This TCR derives from a human donor in good health. CDR3 DNA sequence: TGTGCCAGCAGCGTGGTGTCTGATAATTCACCCCTCCACTTT. This translates into CASSVVSDNSPLHF.